These 17 T cell receptor beta chains were all obtained from the same sample, sequenced in a study of T cell changes during pregnancy in multiple sclerosis. The data were produced by immunoSEQ multiplex PCR, yet TCRdb's version contains in-frame clones alone and is incomplete. Of 50,000 to 70,000 clones in the sample, roughly 92% were seen once. Source: peripheral blood, taken in the second trimester of pregnancy. Every receptor here comes from a female donor with multiple sclerosis, enrolled in a pregnancy study.

V usage is TRBV30 and J usage is TRBJ2-3, with a tentative D call TRBD2 (6 bases). V was cut by 0 bases and J by 4 bases, with 14 bases left in between. This CDR3 comprises 15 residues. Germline CDR1 is GTSNPN and CDR2 is SVGIG (reference sequence). Here the CDR3 DNA reads TGTGCCTGGAGTGTACCGGGACTCAGGGCAGATACGCAGTATTTT. As protein: CAWSVPGLRADTQYF.

The chain is built from TRBV5-1 and TRBJ1-2; perhaps TRBD1 as D (5 bases). Deletions cut 5 bases from V and 6 bases from J, with 14 bases between. The CDR3 is 13 residues long. Germline V gene data show CDR1 as SGHRS and CDR2 as YFSETQ. The CDR3 loop reads CASREQEVDGYTF. CDR3 sequence (DNA): TGCGCCAGCAGGGAACAGGAAGTTGATGGCTACACCTTC.

The rearrangement links TRBV6-6 to TRBJ1-2; 7 nucleotides agree with TRBD1. Per the germline V gene, CDR1 is MNHNY and CDR2 is SVGAGI (reference sequence). Trimming took 6 bases from V and 6 from J; bases not matched to a gene: 13. The CDR3 is made up of 15 amino acids. The CDR3 DNA reads as TGTGCCAGCAGCCTTACCGGACAGGTCCCTAATGGCTACACCTTC. Its protein is CASSLTGQVPNGYTF.

The rearrangement uses TRBV18 and TRBJ2-7; no reliable D call. Trimming left V 6 bases short and J 0 bases short, with 9 bases between. The CDR3 contains 13 residues. The germline V gene encodes CDR1 KGHSH and CDR2 LQKENI. In nucleotides, the CDR3 is TGTGCCAGCTCGCCGCCGAGCTCCTACGAGCAGTACTTC. Its translation: CASSPPSSYEQYF.

The V call is TRBV6-5, the J call TRBJ1-3; D possibly corresponds to TRBD1 (6 bases). The germline V gene has CDR1 MNHEY and CDR2 SVGAGI. The V end was cut by 0 bases, the J end by 2 bases, with 8 bases between. This CDR3 contains 15 residues. The CDR3 spells CASSYSGGPGNTIYF. In DNA, the CDR3 is TGTGCCAGCAGTTACTCGGGGGGGCCTGGAAACACCATATATTTT.

This chain joins TRBV6-6 and TRBJ1-5; 7 bases align to TRBD1. The CDR3 sequence is 15 residues long. J was trimmed by 11 bases and V by 6 bases; bases with no gene match: 16. Germline V gives CDR1 MNHNY, CDR2 SVGAGI (reference sequence). The CDR3 protein is CASRGIDRDVVAQHF. CDR3 nucleotide sequence: TGTGCCAGCAGGGGAATAGACAGGGACGTTGTAGCCCAGCATTTT.

V is TRBV2 and J is TRBJ2-2; TRBD2 matches 10 bases. From germline, CDR1 is SNHLY and CDR2 FYNNEI. CDR3 length: 18 amino acids. Losses at the gene ends were 1 base for V and 0 bases for J; bases not matched to a gene: 5. As DNA, the CDR3 is TGTGCCAGCAGTGAAGGCGGTAGCGGGAGGTCGAACACCGGGGAGCTGTTTTTT. This codes for CASSEGGSGRSNTGELFF.

The genes are TRBV2 and TRBJ1-5, with TRBD1 matching 8 bases. Trimming removed 7 bases from V and 0 bases from J; junction bases left unmatched: 5. The CDR3 is 15 residues long. Germline-derived CDR1 and CDR2 are SNHLY and FYNNEI. The DNA of the CDR3 is TGTGCCAGCAAGCCGACAGGGGATAGCAATCAGCCCCAGCATTTT. Protein: CASKPTGDSNQPQHF.

V gene TRBV30 combines with J gene TRBJ1-4; 7 positions agree with TRBD1. Germline V gene data show CDR1 as GTSNPN and CDR2 as SVGIG (reference sequence). The CDR3 runs to 14 residues. The ends lost 5 bases at V and 0 bases at J; junction bases unmatched: 3. The CDR3 region has the DNA TGTGCCTGGGGGGACAGCCCAACTAATGAAAAACTGTTTTTT. Amino acids: CAWGDSPTNEKLFF.

The chain joins TRBV2 to TRBJ2-3; 10 bases agree with TRBD2. The V and J ends lost 5 bases and 4 bases, in that order; junction bases with no gene match: 9. Germline lookup yields CDR1 SNHLY and CDR2 FYNNEI. This CDR3 region has 16 residues. CDR3 protein: CASSSQLAGVADTQYF. As DNA, the CDR3 is TGTGCCAGCAGTTCCCAGCTAGCGGGAGTAGCAGATACGCAGTATTTT.

The rearrangement links TRBV4-3 to TRBJ2-3, with unresolved D. Germline CDR1 reads LGHNA; CDR2 reads YSLEER. The CDR3 sequence is 13 residues long. V dropped 4 bases and J dropped 1 base, with 6 bases sitting between them. CDR3 bases: TGCGCCAGCAGCCTTCGGGGCACAGATACGCAGTATTTT. This encodes CASSLRGTDTQYF.

The J gene is TRBJ1-1, the V gene TRBV25-1; D remains unclear. V lost 3 bases and J 5 bases, leaving 13 bases between the germline ends. The CDR3 consists of 14 residues. Germline V gene sequence: CDR1 MGHDK, CDR2 SYGVNS. The CDR3 DNA reads as TGTGCCAGCAGTGAGTCCTCCAGAAAGACTGAAGCTTTCTTT. Protein: CASSESSRKTEAFF.

The CDR3 DNA is TGCGCCAGCAGCCAAGATCCCGGGTTCACCGGCTCCGAGCAGTACTTC. Protein: CASSQDPGFTGSEQYF. The chain couples TRBV4-3 to TRBJ2-7; D is unresolved. The germline V and J ends were trimmed by 0 bases and 6 bases, with 18 bases remaining between them. Looked up from germline, CDR1 is LGHNA and CDR2 is YSLEER. This CDR3 has 16 residues.

This clone occurred once. The chain couples TRBV18 to TRBJ2-7; D might be TRBD1 (5 bases). The germline gives CDR1 KGHSH, CDR2 LQKENI. The V end lost 3 bases, the J end lost 6 bases, and 15 bases lay between the germline ends. This CDR3 region has 14 residues. CDR3 nucleotide sequence: TGTGCCAGCTCACCCCCTGCTTTTAGGGGCGAGCAGTACTTC. Translating gives CASSPPAFRGEQYF. The entire variable domain, with the rest obtained from reference TRBV18 and TRBJ2-7, is as follows: NAGVMQNPRHLVRRRGQEARLRCSPMKGHSHVYWYRQLPEEGLKFMVYLQKENIIDESGMPKERFSAEFPKEGPSILRIQQVVRGDSAAYFCASSPPAFRGEQYFGPGTRLTVT.

The chain is built from TRBV5-1 and TRBJ2-5; 14 bases are a match to TRBD2. This CDR3 region has 18 residues. Germline CDR1 is SGHRS and CDR2 is YFSETQ. Unmatched junction bases numbered 7, after V lost 2 bases and J lost 1 base. This CDR3 is CASSFRLAGGGGQETQYF. DNA of the CDR3: TGCGCCAGCAGCTTCAGACTAGCGGGAGGGGGAGGCCAAGAGACCCAGTACTTC.

The chain has TRBV11-2 and TRBJ2-7; 7 nucleotides match TRBD2. The CDR3 is 17 amino acids. Germline V gene sequence: CDR1 SGHAT, CDR2 FQNNGV. The V and J ends lost 5 bases and 0 bases, in that order; junction bases with no gene match: 13. The CDR3 DNA is TGTGCCAGCAGCCGCGGGGGATGGGACGAGACCTCCTACGAGCAGTACTTC. Protein: CASSRGGWDETSYEQYF.

V is TRBV5-1 and J is TRBJ2-1, with TRBD2 matching 8 bases. Germline V gene sequence: CDR1 SGHRS, CDR2 YFSETQ. V trimming: 2 bases; J trimming: 3 bases; junction bases outside the gene matches: 4. The CDR3 has 15 residues. The CDR3 spells CASSLAGDSYNEQFF. In nucleotides, the CDR3 is TGCGCCAGCAGCTTAGCGGGAGATAGCTACAATGAGCAGTTCTTC.